This T cell receptor (beta chain) was documented in a study of cytomegalovirus exposure and HLA in healthy donors. Notes on the study in general: Fewer N-insertions (relative to the 666-donor mean) were reportedly seen in an Asian-associated ancestry cluster in a later analysis. It was shown in a later analysis that HLA-associated TCR beta chains were more clonally expanded than other, equally common chains.

60 Vbeta and 13 Jbeta primers were used in PCR. The repertoire was sequenced with immunoSEQ multiplex PCR; TCRdb's copy has only in-frame clones and lacks some. The sample shows approximately 190,000 clones, about 83% of them seen only once. Donors in the study were healthy people who gave bone marrow. Germline V gene data show CDR1 as SEHNR and CDR2 as FQNEAQ (reference sequence). V shed 3 bases and J 2 bases; nucleotides not matched to a gene: 5. The length of the CDR3 is 17 residues. Of note for this clone: What it binds is not known.

V usage is TRBV7-9 and J usage is TRBJ2-2; 11 positions agree with TRBD1. The clonotype originates from a woman under 40 in good health and CMV-seropositive. Sequenced material: PBMCs. The CDR3 is CASSFRTGGDNTGELFF. As DNA, the CDR3 is TGTGCCAGCAGCTTCAGGACAGGGGGCGATAACACCGGGGAGCTGTTTTTT. The full variable domain, with the rest looked up from reference TRBV7-9 and TRBJ2-2, is DTGVSQNPRHKITKRGQNVTFRCDPISEHNRLYWYRQTLGQGPEFLTYFQNEAQLEKSRLLSDRFSAERPKGSFSTLEIQRTEQGDSAMYLCASSFRTGGDNTGELFFGEGSRLTVL.